The 26 T cell receptor beta chains below all came from one sample that was sequenced in a study of kidney transplant recipient with SARS-CoV-2 infection. TCRdb passed the reads through MiXCR, listing each CDR3 protein once. The sample gives about 240,000 distinct CDR3 sequences, under 30% of which show up once; around 7.8% is in the top ten. The input for sequencing was a blood sample, taken at baseline and on day 111 from a kidney transplant recipient. The receptors come from a male patient aged 25-45 years who had COVID-19 and was a kidney transplant recipient. Some T cells may originate from the graft donor.

This clonotype was detected ten times or more. The chain couples TRBV11-2 to TRBJ1-4; perhaps TRBD1 as D (6 bases). Trimming took off 0 bases at V and 4 bases at J, with 9 bases between the two ends. Germline CDR1 reads SGHAT; CDR2 reads FQNNGV. The CDR3 extends over 15 amino acids. The CDR3 DNA reads TGTGCCAGCAGCTTAGAGAGGGGGTTTAATGAAAAACTGTTTTTT. It encodes CASSLERGFNEKLFF. Looking up the rest from reference TRBV11-2 and TRBJ1-4 gives the full variable domain: EAGVAQSPRYKIIEKRQSVAFWCNPISGHATLYWYQQILGQGPKLLIQFQNNGVVDDSQLPKDRFSAERLKGVDSTLKIQPAKLEDSAVYLCASSLERGFNEKLFFGSGTQLSVL.

The J gene is TRBJ2-5, the V gene TRBV9; TRBD2 matches at 8 bases. The CDR3 consists of 15 residues. The V and J ends lost 4 bases and 4 bases, in that order; junction bases with no gene match: 9. CDR1 is SGDLS, CDR2 YYNGEE, per germline. The CDR3 loop reads CASSPSGGEGETQYF. CDR3 bases: TGTGCCAGCAGCCCCTCGGGGGGGGAGGGAGAGACCCAGTACTTC.

Concerning this clonotype: A clone one base away is much larger, so this may be a read error. The gene calls are TRBV20-1 and TRBJ2-7; 10 positions agree with TRBD2. The CDR3 sequence is 15 residues long. Germline V CDR1 and CDR2: DFQATT, SNEGSKA (reference sequence). CDR3 region: CSGSLPSGRSDEQHF. CDR3 sequence (DNA): TGCAGCGGTTCGCTGCCTAGCGGGAGATCTGACGAGCAGCACTTC.

This clonotype was found many times. The rearrangement links TRBV12-3 or TRBV12-4 to TRBJ1-3; TRBD1 might be the D (5 bases). The V gene lost 5 bases and the J gene lost 1 base, with 15 bases spanning the gap. CDR3 size: 16 residues. The CDR3 nucleotides are TGTGCCAGCAGTCGAGGACCGACAGTATCTGGAAACACCATATATTTT. It is translated as CASSRGPTVSGNTIYF.

This clonotype has ten or more counts. The gene calls are TRBV7-2 and TRBJ1-5; D not resolved. Germline CDR1 SGHTA, CDR2 FQGNSA. Trimming took off 0 bases at V and 4 bases at J, with 7 bases between the two ends. The CDR3 runs 14 residues. CDR3 residues: CASSLAFSNQPQHF. The CDR3 DNA is TGTGCCAGCAGCTTAGCTTTTTCGAATCAGCCCCAGCATTTT.

At least ten counts were recorded for this clonotype. V is TRBV3-1 and J is TRBJ2-5; D unclear. The CDR3 has 17 amino acids. Germline V gene sequence: CDR1 LGHDT, CDR2 YNNKEL (reference sequence). The V end was cut by 5 bases, the J end by 5 bases, with 24 bases between. CDR3 bases: TGTGCCAGCAGCGCTGTTTTTCCCATTTCTTTCTCTGAGACCCAGTACTTC. Encoded protein: CASSAVFPISFSETQYF.

This clonotype was seen at least ten times. CDR3 nucleotide sequence: TGTGCCAGCAGGGAAACAGGGACAGCTTATGGCTACACCTTC. Encoded protein: CASRETGTAYGYTF. The V and J genes are TRBV6-5 and TRBJ1-2, with 7 positions matching TRBD1. V lost 6 bases to trimming and J lost 5 bases; unmatched junction nucleotides: 9. This CDR3 has 14 residues. The germline V gene has CDR1 MNHEY and CDR2 SVGAGI.

The sample holds many counts of this clonotype. V usage is TRBV2 and J usage is TRBJ2-1; 8 bases match TRBD2. This CDR3 is 14 amino acids long. The trim removed 6 bases at V and 8 bases at J, leaving 9 bases unmatched. The germline V gene has CDR1 SNHLY and CDR2 FYNNEI. CDR3 bases: TGTGCCAGCAGAAGGGCGGGGGGATCGGATGAGCAGTTCTTC. Translated, it gives CASRRAGGSDEQFF.

Concerning this clonotype itself: A read error may explain this, as a much larger clone is one base away. The genes are TRBV10-2 and TRBJ2-5, with D perhaps TRBD1 or TRBD2 (5 bases each). Trimming shortened V by 2 bases and J by 9 bases, and 13 bases separated the two germline ends. The CDR3 is 13 residues long. Per the germline V gene, CDR1 is WSHSY and CDR2 is SAAADI. CDR3 bases: TGCGCCAGCAGTGAGGGCAGGGTGGAGGCCCAGTACTTC. Residues: CASSEGRVEAQYF.

For this clonotype: A much larger clone is a single base away; this may be a read error. J is TRBJ1-2 and V is TRBV8-2; the DNA was not compared with TRBD1, the D call given in the table. TRBV8-2 is a known pseudogene. This CDR3 is 16 amino acids long. The CDR3: CGSSPGDSRKTYGYAF. CDR3 DNA sequence: TGTGGCAGTTCACCGGGTGATAGCCGAAAGACCTATGGCTACGCCTTC.

This chain joins TRBV6-2 or TRBV6-3 and TRBJ2-4; 9 nucleotides agree with TRBD1. Germline CDR1 and CDR2: MNHEY and SVGEGT. The CDR3 contains 21 residues. The V segment lost 0 bases and the J segment 1 base; nucleotides outside the gene matches: 16. The CDR3, as DNA: TGTGCCAGCAGTTACTCGACCCTCCCCCTACAGGGGGCAATGGCCAAAAACATTCAGTACTTC. Amino acid sequence: CASSYSTLPLQGAMAKNIQYF.

This clonotype was seen ten or more times. The chain couples TRBV6-2 or TRBV6-3 to TRBJ1-2; 7 nucleotides line up with TRBD1. The CDR3 is 15 residues long. Germline loops: CDR1 MNHEY, CDR2 SVGEGT. The J segment lost 1 base and the V segment lost 6 bases, leaving 8 bases of the junction unmatched. CDR3 amino acids: CASSSYRDSNYGYTF. In nucleotides, the CDR3 is TGTGCCAGCAGCTCGTACCGGGACAGTAACTATGGCTACACCTTC.

On this clonotype: One end of the junction varies from germline; a read error may be responsible. This sequence joins TRBV19 and TRBJ2-1, with 10 bases lining up with TRBD2. This CDR3 spans 15 amino acids. Germline V CDR1 and CDR2: LNHDA, SQIVND (reference sequence). This CDR3 reads CASSRQAGGRHEQLF. As DNA, the CDR3 is TGTGCCAGTAGTAGACAAGCGGGAGGGCGCCATGAGCAGCTCTTC.

This clonotype was seen repeatedly, ten times or more. The gene calls are TRBV6-5 and TRBJ1-2; no firm D call. CDR1 is MNHEY and CDR2 is SVGAGI in the germline V gene. The CDR3 totals 17 residues. V was clipped by 5 bases and J by 4 bases, with 23 bases between them. The CDR3 DNA sequence: TGTGCCAGCAGTATGTCACGAGGTGGGAGAAAGACCTATGGCTACACCTTC. Translating it yields CASSMSRGGRKTYGYTF.

With regard to this clonotype: This may be a read error: a much more frequent sequence differs by one nucleotide. This rearrangement joins TRBV9 to TRBJ2-5; 10 nucleotides match TRBD2. This CDR3 has 15 residues. Germline V gene lookup returns CDR1 SGDLS and CDR2 YYNGEE. CDR3 in DNA: TGTGCCAGCAGCTTCGGACTAGCGGTACAAGAGGCCCAGTACTTC. Translated, it gives CASSFGLAVQEAQYF.

This clonotype was observed many times. This chain joins TRBV30 and TRBJ2-3; 9 nucleotides align to TRBD2. The V segment lost 8 bases and the J segment 2 bases; nucleotides outside the gene matches: 5. Germline lookup yields CDR1 GTSNPN and CDR2 SVGIG (reference sequence). The CDR3 has 13 amino acids. CDR3 in DNA: TGTGCCCAAGCTAGCGGGACCACAGATACGCAGTATTTT. Its translation is CAQASGTTDTQYF. Full variable domain (missing parts from reference TRBV30 and TRBJ2-3): SQTIHQWPATLVQPVGSPLSLECTVEGTSNPNLYWYRQAAGRGLQLLFYSVGIGQISSEVPQNLSASRPQDRQFILSSKKLLLSDSGFYLCAQASGTTDTQYFGPGTRLTVL.

This clonotype has at least ten counts. This chain uses TRBV20-1 with TRBJ2-7; the D gene is possibly TRBD2 (6 bases). The CDR3 has 15 residues. The V end was cut by 6 bases, the J end by 6 bases, with 24 bases between. In germline, CDR1 is DFQATT, CDR2 SNEGSKA (reference sequence). Here the CDR3 DNA reads TGCAGTGCGACCCGGGACTTCCACGGGGGAGGCGAGCAGTACTTC. It specifies CSATRDFHGGGEQYF.

With respect to this clonotype: A read error is possible here, since a much larger clone lies one base away. The chain joins TRBV14 to TRBJ2-1, with a tentative D call TRBD2 (6 bases). The CDR3 consists of 16 residues. Germline loops: CDR1 SGHDN, CDR2 FVKESK. The chain's CDR3 is CANSPLGVAAYNEQFF. CDR3 DNA sequence: TGTGCCAACAGCCCCCTGGGGGTAGCGGCTTACAATGAGCAGTTCTTC.

The table lists this clonotype with many counts. Since the CDR3 does not end with the conserved phenylalanine or tryptophan, this likely comes from a read error. It is unclear where the CDR3 begins or ends on the DNA, so no DNA is shown, and the CDR3 is as TCRdb lists it. The genes are TRBV21-1 and TRBJ2-7. TRBV21-1 is labeled a pseudogene. Termini included, the CDR3 measures 16 amino acids. CDR3 region: CASSILIATRVRRAVL.

A note on this clonotype: This may stem from a read error, because a much larger clone lies one nucleotide away. The chain is built from TRBV20-1 and TRBJ2-7, with 12 bases fitting TRBD2. The CDR3 spans 15 residues. Germline lookup yields CDR1 DFQATT and CDR2 SNEGSKA (reference sequence). CDR3 residues: CSASRLAGASYGQYF. Here the CDR3 DNA reads TGCAGTGCTTCCAGACTAGCGGGAGCTTCCTACGGGCAGTACTTC.

This clonotype was found many times. This rearrangement joins TRBV6-5 to TRBJ2-2, with 7 bases fitting TRBD2. Trimming at V came to 11 bases and at J to 7 bases, leaving 10 bases not matched to a gene. The CDR3 loop spans 13 amino acids. The V gene's germline CDR1 is MNHEY and CDR2 SVGAGI. The CDR3 loop reads CAGGDRMLGELFF. The CDR3 DNA sequence: TGTGCCGGGGGGGATAGGATGCTCGGGGAGCTGTTTTTT.

This clonotype was seen ten or more times. V is TRBV3-2 and J is TRBJ2-3. TRBV3-2 is a known pseudogene. The length of the CDR3 is 13 residues. The CDR3 spells CASSHKSTDTQYF. The CDR3 DNA sequence: TGTGCCAGCAGCCACAAAAGTACAGATACGCAGTATTTT.

The sample holds many counts of this clonotype. The chain is built from TRBV7-2 and TRBJ2-2, with D uncertain. This CDR3 region has 12 residues. Germline assignment: CDR1 SGHTA and CDR2 FQGNSA. V dropped 5 bases and J dropped 6 bases, with 7 bases sitting between them. Written as DNA, the CDR3 is TGTGCCAGCAGCCTCAACTCCGGGGAGCTGTTTTTT. Encoded protein: CASSLNSGELFF.

Worth noting for this clonotype: It may be a read error: a sequence one base away is much more abundant. The V gene is TRBV25-1, the J gene TRBJ1-3; 7 positions match TRBD1. This CDR3 is built from 15 residues. From germline, CDR1 is MGHDK and CDR2 SYGVNS. The CDR3 loop is CASSWGPSGGNTTYF. CDR3 in DNA: TGTGCCAGCAGTTGGGGACCTTCAGGGGGAAACACCACATATTTT.

This clonotype was observed at least ten times. This chain connects TRBV10-3 to TRBJ1-3, with TRBD1 matching over 7 bases. Per the germline V gene, CDR1 is ENHRY and CDR2 is SYGVKD. The V gene end was trimmed by 3 bases and the J gene end by 4 bases; junction bases not matched to a gene: 3. The CDR3 loop spans 14 amino acids. CDR3 region: CAISEQGRGNTIYF. In DNA, the CDR3 is TGTGCCATCAGTGAACAGGGGAGAGGAAACACCATATATTTT.

This clonotype was seen a handful of times. The chain employs TRBV12-3 or TRBV12-4 and TRBJ2-5; 9 bases fit TRBD2. V was clipped by 2 bases and J by 2 bases; unmatched bases: 9. The CDR3 totals 17 residues. CDR3 amino acids: CASSLRRGGVQQETQYF. CDR3 nucleotide sequence: TGTGCCAGCAGTTTAAGGCGGGGGGGAGTTCAACAAGAGACCCAGTACTTC.